Listed below are T cell receptor beta chains from one sample, sequenced in a study of PD-L1 blockade in urothelial cancer. The method was immunoSEQ multiplex PCR; TCRdb's version includes in-frame clones alone and lacks a portion of them. Here the sample spans 49,000 or so clones, around 84% being singletons. Material: PBMCs, obtained around atezolizumab (anti-PD-L1) treatment. These receptors came from a man in his 60s with urothelial cancer. The CDR3 runs from the conserved cysteine through the conserved F or W. D genes are given only for firm matches. The size of a clone is reported for some rows only, either as once, few or many, or as a class for expanded clones.

clone_size | d_call | j_call | v_call | cdr3_nt | cdr3_aa
NA | TRBD1 | TRBJ2-7 | TRBV7-9 | TGTGCCAGCAGCTTACAGGGGGCGCAGAGCGAGCAGTACTTC | CASSLQGAQSEQYF
NA | NA | TRBJ1-3 | TRBV19 | TGTGCCAGTAGTACGCGGGTGCACGGAAACACCATATATTTT | CASSTRVHGNTIYF
few | NA | TRBJ1-6 | TRBV6-5 | TGTGCCAGCAGTTACTCCCTGAATTCACCCCTCCACTTT | CASSYSLNSPLHF
NA | TRBD1 | TRBJ2-7 | TRBV27 | TGTGCCAGCAGTTTAACAGGGGTGAAATCCTACGAGCAGTACTTC | CASSLTGVKSYEQYF
few | TRBD1 | TRBJ1-1 | TRBV5-1 | TGCGCCAGCAGCTTTGGACAGGCCACTGAAGCTTTCTTT | CASSFGQATEAFF
few | TRBD2 | TRBJ2-5 | TRBV4-2 | TGTGCCAGCAGCCAAGAGATAAGGGGTAGCGGGGGGAAAGAGACCCAGTACTTC | CASSQEIRGSGGKETQYF
NA | NA | TRBJ1-2 | TRBV4-1 | TGCGCCAGCAGCCAAGATCCAGGCCGTACCCTCATTAACTATGGCTACACCTTC | CASSQDPGRTLINYGYTF
NA | NA | TRBJ1-1 | TRBV19 | TGTGCCAGTAGTATTCGCAGGCAGAACACTGAAGCTTTCTTT | CASSIRRQNTEAFF
NA | NA | TRBJ2-5 | TRBV6-1 | TGTGCCAGCAACAGGGACAAGACCCAGTACTTC | CASNRDKTQYF
NA | NA | TRBJ2-7 | TRBV4-1 | TGCGCCAGCAGCCAAGGACATGGGCGCAACTCATACGAGCAGTACTTC | CASSQGHGRNSYEQYF
NA | NA | TRBJ2-4 | TRBV7-2 | TGTGCCAGCAGCTTAGTCGTGGGAGGAACCAAAAACATTCAGTACTTC | CASSLVVGGTKNIQYF
NA | NA | TRBJ1-4 | TRBV7-9 | TGTGCCAGCAGCCCAGGGCAGGGTCCCTATGAAAAACTGTTTTTT | CASSPGQGPYEKLFF
NA | TRBD2 | TRBJ2-1 | TRBV2 | TGTGCCAGCAAAGCGGGAGGGCTCTACAATGAGCAGTTCTTC | CASKAGGLYNEQFF
NA | NA | TRBJ2-3 | TRBV7-2 | TGTGCCAGCAGTTTTAGCAGAGATACGCAGTATTTT | CASSFSRDTQYF
NA | TRBD1 | TRBJ2-3 | TRBV6-5 | TGTGCCAGCAGTACCGGACAGGGGACAGATACGCAGTATTTT | CASSTGQGTDTQYF
NA | TRBD1 | TRBJ2-7 | TRBV4-1 | TGCGCCAGCAGCCCAGGACAGGGGCCGAGCTCCTACGAGCAGTACTTC | CASSPGQGPSSYEQYF
NA | NA | TRBJ1-1 | TRBV12-5 | TGTGCTAGGGTGTCAAGAGTGAGGACAGCGAACACTGAAGCTTTCTTT | CARVSRVRTANTEAFF
NA | NA | TRBJ2-7 | TRBV30 | TGTGCCTGTCGCCGACAGTTTTCCTCCTACGAGCAGTACTTC | CACRRQFSSYEQYF
NA | TRBD1 | TRBJ1-1 | TRBV7-8 | TGTGCCAGCAGCGACGGACAGGGGGCTACTGAAGCTTTCTTT | CASSDGQGATEAFF
NA | NA | TRBJ1-1 | TRBV4-1 | TGCGCCAGCAGCCAACTCCCGGGACAAAGGAACACTGAAGCTTTCTTT | CASSQLPGQRNTEAFF
once | TRBD1 | TRBJ2-3 | TRBV7-2 | TGTGCCAGCCGGCTTCAGGGGGTAGATACGCAGTATTTT | CASRLQGVDTQYF
NA | TRBD1 | TRBJ1-2 | TRBV5-1 | TGCGCCAGCAGCACGGACAGGGGAACGTATGGCTACACCTTC | CASSTDRGTYGYTF
NA | NA | TRBJ1-5 | TRBV5-6 | TGTGCCAGCAGCCCTTACGGCCGGGGGAATCAGCCCCAGCATTTT | CASSPYGRGNQPQHF
few | TRBD1 | TRBJ2-6 | TRBV11-3 | TGTGCCAGCAGTCCCGGACAGGGGGGATATGGGGCCAACGTCCTGACTTTC | CASSPGQGGYGANVLTF
few | NA | TRBJ1-6 | TRBV5-5 | TGTGCCAGCAACATACAGGGACCGGATAATTCACCCCTCCACTTT | CASNIQGPDNSPLHF
NA | NA | TRBJ1-4 | TRBV2 | TGTGCCAGCAGCCCAGACACTCTCCGGACATCAAAACTGTTTTTT | CASSPDTLRTSKLFF
once | TRBD1 | TRBJ1-2 | TRBV19 | TGTGCCAGTACCGAACAGGGGGGATTAGGTGGCTACACCTTC | CASTEQGGLGGYTF
NA | NA | TRBJ2-3 | TRBV5-1 | TGCGCCAGCAGCTTGAATGGACAGAACACAGATACGCAGTATTTT | CASSLNGQNTDTQYF
NA | TRBD1 | TRBJ2-4 | TRBV5-6 | TGTGCCAGCAGCTTGGGAACCGGGACAGGGAGAAACATTCAGTACTTC | CASSLGTGTGRNIQYF
NA | NA | TRBJ1-5 | TRBV6-5 | TGTGCCAGCAGCCGGGCTACAGGGAGCAATCAGCCCCAGCATTTT | CASSRATGSNQPQHF
once | NA | TRBJ1-5 | TRBV19 | TGTGCCAGTAGGGAAACCGGGATTCAAAATCAGCCCCAGCATTTT | CASRETGIQNQPQHF
NA | TRBD1 | TRBJ2-5 | TRBV2 | TGTGCCAGCAGTGACGGACAGGGATTGACCCAGTACTTC | CASSDGQGLTQYF
NA | TRBD1 | TRBJ1-2 | TRBV19 | TGTGCCAGTAATGATCAGGGGGCGACTAACTATGGCTACACCTTC | CASNDQGATNYGYTF
NA | TRBD1 | TRBJ1-5 | TRBV27 | TGTGCCAGCAGCATCCCTAACAGGGGGCGCGATCAGCCCCAGCATTTT | CASSIPNRGRDQPQHF
NA | NA | TRBJ1-1 | TRBV15 | TGTGCCACCAGCAGTCTTCGGGACACCGGGGCTTTCTTT | CATSSLRDTGAFF
NA | NA | TRBJ1-6 | TRBV27 | TGTGCCAGCACCTCCCCGGCGGCGTGGAATTCACCCCTCCACTTT | CASTSPAAWNSPLHF
NA | NA | TRBJ1-1 | TRBV7-2 | TGTGCCACTGGCAGGAACACTGAAGCTTTCTTT | CATGRNTEAFF
NA | TRBD1 | TRBJ1-4 | TRBV18 | TGTGCCAGCTCGGGACAGGGGGCGACTAATGAAAAACTGTTTTTT | CASSGQGATNEKLFF
few | TRBD1 | TRBJ1-2 | TRBV7-3 | TGTGCCACGGGGGACCCGACAGGGAGCGGCTACACCTTC | CATGDPTGSGYTF
NA | TRBD2 | TRBJ2-3 | TRBV6-5 | TGTGCCAGCACTTTAGCGGGCCCACCAGATACGCAGTATTTT | CASTLAGPPDTQYF
NA | NA | TRBJ1-2 | TRBV14 | TGTGCCAGCAGCCAAGGGCTGGGCAGGGACTATGGCTACACCTTC | CASSQGLGRDYGYTF
NA | NA | TRBJ2-1 | TRBV18 | TGTGCCAGCTCACCTATACCGACAGAGTACAATGAGCAGTTCTTC | CASSPIPTEYNEQFF
few | NA | TRBJ1-2 | TRBV20-1 | TGCAGTGCTAGTACACAGGATGGCTACACCTTC | CSASTQDGYTF
NA | TRBD1 | TRBJ1-3 | TRBV5-1 | TGCGCCAGCAGCCCACGACAGGGAAGCTCTGGAAACACCATATATTTT | CASSPRQGSSGNTIYF
once | NA | TRBJ1-5 | TRBV9 | TGTGCCAGCAGCGCGCGGGGGGATCAGCCCCAGCATTTT | CASSARGDQPQHF
NA | TRBD2 | TRBJ2-7 | TRBV11-2 | TGTGCCAGCAGCTTAGGACTAGCGGGAGGCTCCTACGAGCAGTACTTC | CASSLGLAGGSYEQYF
NA | TRBD2 | TRBJ2-1 | TRBV9 | TGTGCCAGCAGCGCCGGGGCTAGCGGGAGATCCGAGGAGCAGTTCTTC | CASSAGASGRSEEQFF
NA | NA | TRBJ2-5 | TRBV6-5 | TGTGCCAGCAGACTCAAAGAGACCCAGTACTTC | CASRLKETQYF
NA | NA | TRBJ1-4 | TRBV19 | TGTGCCAGTAGTACGATCGACAATAATGAAAAACTGTTTTTT | CASSTIDNNEKLFF
NA | NA | TRBJ1-5 | TRBV28 | TGTGCTAGCAGCCCTCCGGGACTGTTAGGGAGCAATCAGCCCCAGCATTTT | CASSPPGLLGSNQPQHF